Below, 20 T cell receptor beta chains from the same sample are listed, as sequenced in a study of T cell responses to AZD1222 COVID-19 vaccine. Method: immunoSEQ multiplex PCR; TCRdb's copy keeps in-frame clones and lacks some. The data show fewer than 45,000 clones, about 83% seen once. Sample: peripheral blood, taken on day 0 of AZD1222 vaccination. The source of these receptors is an adult in good health.

The rearrangement uses TRBV28 and TRBJ1-3; D may be TRBD1 (6 bases). Looked up from germline, CDR1 is MDHEN and CDR2 is SYDVKM. CDR3 size: 13 residues. V lost 6 bases and J lost 2, with 8 bases in between. DNA of the CDR3: TGTGCCAGCAGGGGACAAACTGGAAACACCATATATTTT. Amino acid sequence: CASRGQTGNTIYF. Looking up the rest from reference TRBV28 and TRBJ1-3 gives the full variable domain: DVKVTQSSRYLVKRTGEKVFLECVQDMDHENMFWYRQDPGLGLRLIYFSYDVKMKEKGDIPEGYSVSREKKERFSLILESASTNQTSMYLCASRGQTGNTIYFGEGSWLTVV.

This rearrangement joins TRBV28 to TRBJ2-1, with unresolved D. CDR3 length: 12 residues. Germline-derived CDR1 and CDR2 are MDHEN and SYDVKM. V was trimmed by 5 bases and J by 10 bases, leaving 12 bases between them. Here the CDR3 reads CASSPQSREQFF. In DNA, the CDR3 is TGTGCCAGCAGTCCACAGTCGAGAGAGCAGTTCTTC.

The V gene is TRBV27, the J gene TRBJ2-1; 7 bases match TRBD1. V was clipped by 6 bases and J by 3 bases; unmatched bases: 8. There are 15 residues in the CDR3. Germline V gene lookup returns CDR1 MNHEY and CDR2 SMNVEV (reference sequence). CDR3 nucleotide sequence: TGTGCCAGCAGGCGTTCCGGGACAGTCTACAATGAGCAGTTCTTC. Translating it yields CASRRSGTVYNEQFF.

The genes are TRBV5-4 and TRBJ2-3; 12 bases agree with TRBD1. V gave up 4 bases and J gave up 10 bases; unmatched junction bases: 10. The CDR3 loop spans 15 amino acids. Germline-derived CDR1 and CDR2 are SGHNT and YYREEE (reference sequence). The CDR3 DNA sequence: TGTGCCAGCAGCCAGACTGGGACAGGGGGCTTAGCGCAGTATTTT. Translating it yields CASSQTGTGGLAQYF.

For this clone: At the DNA level, this CDR3 is encoded by other sequences in the same sample as well. The J gene is TRBJ1-1, the V gene TRBV27; D uncertain. V dropped 7 bases and J dropped 2 bases, with 20 bases sitting between them. CDR3 size: 16 residues. The germline V gene encodes CDR1 MNHEY and CDR2 SMNVEV (reference sequence). This CDR3 reads CASNFFLGRTNTEAFF. The CDR3 bases are TGTGCCAGCAATTTCTTTCTCGGACGGACTAACACTGAAGCTTTCTTT.

This chain links TRBV12-5 with TRBJ1-2; TRBD1 might be the D (6 bases). The germline gives CDR1 LGHNT, CDR2 FRNRAP. The ends were cut back, 6 bases at V and 4 bases at J, with 15 bases in the middle. The CDR3 loop spans 14 amino acids. The CDR3 DNA reads TGTGCTAGTGGACCCGGGACATCCGGCTATGGCTACACCTTC. Amino acids: CASGPGTSGYGYTF.

V gene TRBV27 combines with J gene TRBJ1-4, with D possibly TRBD1 on 5 matching bases. CDR1 is MNHEY, CDR2 SMNVEV, per germline (reference sequence). V was pared by 0 bases and J by 9 bases, with 8 bases between. The CDR3 is 13 residues long. The CDR3 spells CASSLSPGQKLFF. CDR3 bases: TGTGCCAGCAGTTTATCCCCGGGGCAAAAACTGTTTTTT.

This clone was counted a single time. The J gene is TRBJ1-1, the V gene TRBV28; the D is unclear. The CDR3 sequence is 16 residues long. Trimming took 5 bases from V and 7 from J, leaving 23 bases between them. CDR1 is MDHEN, CDR2 SYDVKM, per germline. The CDR3 spells CASSPGSLRRGIEAFF. The CDR3 nucleotides read TGTGCCAGCAGTCCCGGATCGTTGAGGCGAGGCATTGAAGCTTTCTTT.

The chain is built from TRBV27 and TRBJ2-5; D not resolved. Trimming cost V 5 bases and J 5 bases, with 12 bases left between them. The CDR3 runs 13 residues. Germline loops: CDR1 MNHEY, CDR2 SMNVEV (reference sequence). As DNA, the CDR3 is TGTGCCAGCAGTCCCGGTACGGGCGAGACCCAGTACTTC. Translated, it gives CASSPGTGETQYF.

J is TRBJ1-1 and V is TRBV7-9; a possible D gene is TRBD1 (6 bases). Per the germline V gene, CDR1 is SEHNR and CDR2 is FQNEAQ (reference sequence). The CDR3 runs to 14 residues. V was clipped by 0 bases and J by 8 bases, with 13 bases between them. CDR3 DNA: TGTGCCAGCAGCTTAGCTCCCGGGACATTCGAAGCTTTCTTT. The encoded protein is CASSLAPGTFEAFF.

The CDR3 DNA reads TGTGCCAGCAGCCCTAGTGGGGCTATTCCGGAGCAGTACTTC. Encoded protein: CASSPSGAIPEQYF. The chain joins TRBV7-9 to TRBJ2-7, with D perhaps TRBD1 (5 bases). The V and J ends lost 5 bases and 7 bases respectively, with 18 bases between them. The CDR3 is 14 amino acids. Per germline, CDR1 SEHNR and CDR2 FQNEAQ (reference sequence).

The J gene is TRBJ2-7, the V gene TRBV6-5, with 8 positions matching TRBD1. Germline lookup yields CDR1 MNHEY and CDR2 SVGAGI. V shed 6 bases and J 3 bases; nucleotides not matched to a gene: 7. This CDR3 has 14 residues. The CDR3 bases are TGTGCCAGCAGCCCCGGGACAGGCTTCTACGAGCAGTACTTC. Translation gives CASSPGTGFYEQYF.

V and J are TRBV2 and TRBJ2-5, with D unresolved. Germline V gene data show CDR1 as SNHLY and CDR2 as FYNNEI. The CDR3 has 11 residues. The V end lost 5 bases, the J end lost 3 bases, and 4 bases lay between the germline ends. The CDR3 sequence: CASSPKETQYF. For the CDR3, the DNA is TGTGCCAGCAGTCCGAAAGAGACCCAGTACTTC.

The chain couples TRBV4-1 to TRBJ2-1; tentatively, D is TRBD1 (6 bases). This CDR3 comprises 13 residues. Trimming shortened V by 4 bases and J by 8 bases, and 12 bases separated the two germline ends. Germline CDR1 reads MGHRA; CDR2 reads YSYEKL. Here the CDR3 reads CASSLRTADEQFF. The CDR3 DNA reads TGCGCCAGCAGCCTACGGACAGCTGATGAGCAGTTCTTC.

The V gene is TRBV5-6, the J gene TRBJ1-2, with a possible D match to TRBD1 (6 bases). The CDR3 is 13 amino acids. Germline CDR1 is SGHDT and CDR2 is YYEEEE. V dropped 3 bases and J dropped 4 bases, with 10 bases sitting between them. CDR3 region: CASSSTGSYGYTF. The CDR3 nucleotides read TGTGCCAGCAGCTCTACAGGGAGCTATGGCTACACCTTC.

This clone has more than one count but fewer than ten. J is TRBJ2-7 and V is TRBV21-1. TRBV21-1 is a listed pseudogene. CDR3 length equals 13 residues. This CDR3 reads CASSAPPRAEQYF. DNA for the CDR3: TGTGCCAGCAGCGCCCCCCCCCGGGCCGAGCAGTACTTC.

The gene calls are TRBV7-2 and TRBJ2-7, with unresolved D. Germline V gene data show CDR1 as SGHTA and CDR2 as FQGNSA. Trimming removed 1 base from V and 3 bases from J, with 4 bases in between. The CDR3 is 12 residues long. Here the CDR3 DNA reads TGTGCCAGCAGCTTAGAGCGCTACGAGCAGTACTTC. Translation: CASSLERYEQYF.

The J gene is TRBJ2-7, the V gene TRBV5-1, with D unresolved. Between the trimmed V and J ends, which lost 0 bases and 3 bases, there was a span of 10 bases. There are 14 residues in the CDR3. CDR1 SGHRS and CDR2 YFSETQ come from the germline V gene. The CDR3 region is CASSLDMPNYEQYF. The CDR3 bases are TGCGCCAGCAGCTTGGACATGCCTAACTACGAGCAGTACTTC.

The CDR3 spells CAISELKTTEAFF. The CDR3 DNA reads as TGTGCCATCAGTGAGTTAAAGACCACTGAAGCTTTCTTT. The chain recombines TRBV10-3 with TRBJ1-1; D not resolved. Germline V gene sequence: CDR1 ENHRY, CDR2 SYGVKD. The CDR3 runs 13 residues. Trimming stripped 1 base from V and 4 bases from J, with 7 bases between.

This clone was counted between two and nine times. The CDR3 nucleotides are TGCAGCGTCGGGACAGGGTACAATGAGCAGTTCTTC. The encoded protein is CSVGTGYNEQFF. The chain couples TRBV29-1 to TRBJ2-1; 9 positions match TRBD1. This CDR3 has 12 residues. CDR1 is SQVTM and CDR2 is ANQGSEA in the germline V gene. The ends lost 6 bases at V and 4 bases at J; junction bases unmatched: 1.